The 22 T cell receptor beta chains presented below share a single source sample, sequenced in a study of T cell responses to AZD1222 COVID-19 vaccine. Sequenced by immunoSEQ multiplex PCR; TCRdb stores in-frame clones only, minus some. The sample includes around 160,000 clones, 90% to 95% of them seen just once. This specimen consisted of peripheral blood, obtained on day 0 of AZD1222 vaccination. These receptors originate from an adult in good health.

This sequence joins TRBV28 and TRBJ2-7; 9 nucleotides align to TRBD2. The CDR3 contains 15 residues. J was trimmed by 0 bases and V by 2 bases; bases with no gene match: 2. Germline CDR1 reads MDHEN; CDR2 reads SYDVKM. The CDR3 DNA reads TGTGCCAGCAGTTTAACTAGCGGGTCCTCCTACGAGCAGTACTTC. As protein: CASSLTSGSSYEQYF.

In regard to this clone: At one end, the junction sequence differs from germline, possibly due to a read error. The gene calls are TRBV29-1 and TRBJ2-1, with unresolved D. The CDR3 contains 11 residues. Germline V gives CDR1 SQVTM, CDR2 ANQGSEA. CDR3 nucleotide sequence: TGCAGCGTGGAAGGTTACAATGAGCAGTTCTTC. Its protein is CSVEGYNEQFF.

V is TRBV6-5 and J is TRBJ2-2; 7 bases agree with TRBD1. The V and J ends lost 6 bases and 4 bases, in that order; junction bases with no gene match: 8. The germline V gene has CDR1 MNHEY and CDR2 SVGAGI. The CDR3 consists of 15 residues. The CDR3 spells CASSFDRVPTGELFF. DNA for the CDR3: TGTGCCAGCAGCTTCGACAGGGTACCCACCGGGGAGCTGTTTTTT.

The chain combines TRBV12-3 or TRBV12-4 with TRBJ1-3; D unclear. Trimming took off 0 bases at V and 2 bases at J, with 2 bases between the two ends. This CDR3 is 13 amino acids long. The CDR3 here is CASSLAAGNTIYF. The CDR3 DNA is TGTGCCAGCAGTTTAGCCGCTGGAAACACCATATATTTT.

The V and J genes are TRBV14 and TRBJ2-3; 15 bases line up with TRBD2. The J segment lost 4 bases and the V segment lost 3 bases, leaving 2 bases of the junction unmatched. Germline V CDR1 and CDR2: SGHDN, FVKESK. The CDR3 length is 16 residues. CDR3 DNA sequence: TGTGCCAGCAGCCAGGGGACTAGCGGGAGGTCAGATACGCAGTATTTT. It is translated as CASSQGTSGRSDTQYF.

The chain employs TRBV5-8 and TRBJ2-3, with a possible D match to TRBD2 (6 bases). V was cut by 3 bases and J by 5 bases, with 13 bases left in between. Germline assignment: CDR1 SGHTS and CDR2 YDEGEE. This CDR3 comprises 14 residues. CDR3 sequence reads: CASSSGRAGDTQYF. In DNA form, the CDR3 reads TGTGCCAGCAGCTCTGGGAGAGCGGGAGATACGCAGTATTTT. The full variable domain, in which reference TRBV5-8 and TRBJ2-3 provide the parts outside the CDR3, is EAGVTQSPTHLIKTRGQQATLRCSPISGHTSVYWYQQALGLGLQFLLWYDEGEERNRGNFPPRFSGRQFPNYSSELNVNALELEDSALYLCASSSGRAGDTQYFGPGTRLTVL.

The chain is built from TRBV18 and TRBJ1-5; D remains ambiguous. CDR1 and CDR2 (germline): KGHSH, LQKENI. The V gene lost 4 bases and the J gene lost 5 bases, with 15 bases spanning the gap. CDR3 length equals 15 residues. The CDR3 region has the DNA TGTGCCAGCTCACTTACGACCCAGGCGGATCAGCCCCAGCATTTT. Residues: CASSLTTQADQPQHF.

This clone is a singleton in its sample. V is TRBV4-1 and J is TRBJ1-5, with 7 positions matching TRBD1. CDR1 is MGHRA, CDR2 YSYEKL, per germline. The CDR3 covers 17 residues. J gave up 2 bases and V 1 base, and 8 bases lay outside the gene matches. The CDR3 is CASSQGYRGPGNQPQHF. CDR3 bases: TGCGCCAGCAGCCAAGGGTACAGGGGTCCGGGCAATCAGCCCCAGCATTTT.

This clone has a single count. The chain recombines TRBV5-6 with TRBJ2-5, with 7 nucleotides matching TRBD1. The CDR3 has 17 amino acids. Germline CDR1 and CDR2: SGHDT and YYEEEE. J lost 5 bases, V lost 0 bases, and 13 bases had no gene match. CDR3 in amino acids: CASSLVFGTADLETQYF. CDR3 in DNA: TGTGCCAGCAGCTTGGTTTTCGGGACAGCTGATTTGGAGACCCAGTACTTC.

This chain connects TRBV7-9 to TRBJ1-2, with TRBD1 matching 9 bases. The CDR3 runs to 13 residues. Germline CDR1 is SEHNR and CDR2 is FQNEAQ (reference sequence). Trimming took 3 bases from V and 6 from J; bases not matched to a gene: 2. The CDR3 sequence is CASSFGTGHGYTF. As DNA, the CDR3 is TGTGCCAGCAGCTTCGGGACAGGGCATGGCTACACCTTC.

The chain links TRBV7-3 to TRBJ2-7; 7 nucleotides agree with TRBD1. This CDR3 region has 13 residues. V shed 5 bases and J 8 bases; nucleotides not matched to a gene: 9. Per the germline V gene, CDR1 is SGHTA and CDR2 is FQGTGA. CDR3 residues: CASSESRDSKQYF. The CDR3 nucleotides read TGTGCCAGCAGCGAGAGCCGGGACAGTAAGCAGTACTTC.

This sequence joins TRBV11-2 and TRBJ2-1, with TRBD2 identical over 9 bases. This CDR3 spans 15 amino acids. The ends lost 2 bases at V and 7 bases at J; junction bases unmatched: 6. Germline CDR1 is SGHAT and CDR2 is FQNNGV. CDR3 loop: CASSLFAGGSNEQFF. The CDR3 nucleotides are TGTGCCAGCAGCTTATTTGCGGGAGGGTCTAATGAGCAGTTCTTC.

This sequence joins TRBV6-5 and TRBJ1-1, with D tentatively TRBD1 (6 bases). V lost 3 bases to trimming and J lost 6 bases, with 17 bases between them. This CDR3 comprises 15 residues. Germline values: CDR1 MNHEY, CDR2 SVGAGI. This CDR3 reads CASSYRGAVHAEAFF. The CDR3 DNA sequence: TGTGCCAGCAGTTATAGGGGGGCGGTGCACGCTGAAGCTTTCTTT.

The chain couples TRBV5-6 to TRBJ1-5; D gene unclear. Trimming removed 0 bases at V and 6 bases at J, with 10 bases between. The CDR3 is 14 residues long. Germline CDR1 SGHDT, CDR2 YYEEEE. CDR3 nucleotide sequence: TGTGCCAGCAGCTTGGTCGGGTTTGGTCAGCCCCAGCATTTT. Translation gives CASSLVGFGQPQHF.

V and J are TRBV3-1 (or the pseudogene TRBV3-2) and TRBJ1-5; weak D call: TRBD1 (6 bases). V lost 3 bases and J lost 14, with 17 bases in between. CDR1 is LGHDT and CDR2 is YNNKEL in the germline V gene (reference sequence). CDR3 length: 13 residues. CDR3 nucleotide sequence: TGTGCCAGCAGCCAGCCCGGGGGGCCCCCGAAGCATTTT. Translation gives CASSQPGGPPKHF.

The chain combines TRBV2 with TRBJ1-1, with no clear D. The V gene lost 4 bases and the J gene lost 1 base, with 7 bases spanning the gap. The CDR3 has 13 amino acids. Germline V CDR1 and CDR2: SNHLY, FYNNEI. DNA of the CDR3: TGTGCCAGCAGTGTATCAGGGAACACTGAAGCTTTCTTT. This codes for CASSVSGNTEAFF.

J is TRBJ1-1 and V is TRBV2; 8 bases fit TRBD1. The CDR3 extends over 15 amino acids. The V segment lost 6 bases and the J segment 0 bases; nucleotides outside the gene matches: 6. CDR1 SNHLY and CDR2 FYNNEI come from the germline V gene. CDR3 sequence (DNA): TGTGCCAGCAGGCGGACAGGGATGGTGAACACTGAAGCTTTCTTT. Translating it yields CASRRTGMVNTEAFF.

The chain links TRBV11-2 to TRBJ2-1; no firm D call. CDR3 length equals 17 residues. V lost 1 base and J lost 0, with 13 bases in between. The V gene's germline CDR1 is SGHAT and CDR2 FQNNGV. CDR3 residues: CASSLAPSRSSYNEQFF. The CDR3 region has the DNA TGTGCCAGCAGCTTAGCTCCCAGCCGAAGCTCCTACAATGAGCAGTTCTTC.

This chain joins TRBV7-6 and TRBJ1-5, with 7 bases matching TRBD1. Germline CDR1 SGHVS, CDR2 FNYEAQ. Losses at the gene ends were 4 bases for V and 0 bases for J; bases not matched to a gene: 6. The CDR3 has 16 residues. CDR3 residues: CASSSEQGDSNQPQHF. CDR3 in DNA: TGTGCCAGCAGCTCGGAGCAGGGGGATAGCAATCAGCCCCAGCATTTT.

This chain joins TRBV19 and TRBJ1-2; D might be TRBD1 (6 bases). In germline, CDR1 is LNHDA, CDR2 SQIVND (reference sequence). Trimming left V 7 bases short and J 2 bases short, with 17 bases between. CDR3 length: 15 amino acids. This chain's CDR3 is CASNQAGQGNYGYTF. The CDR3 DNA follows: TGTGCCAGTAATCAGGCTGGGCAGGGGAACTATGGCTACACCTTC.

The chain links TRBV5-6 to TRBJ1-2; D remains unclear. Trimming removed 4 bases from V and 1 base from J, with 11 bases in between. Germline assignment: CDR1 SGHDT and CDR2 YYEEEE. The CDR3 is 14 amino acids. The CDR3 loop reads CASSPLSHNYGYTF. Here the CDR3 DNA reads TGTGCCAGCAGCCCTCTGTCACATAACTATGGCTACACCTTC.

The chain uses TRBV14 and TRBJ1-1; D perhaps matches TRBD1 (5 bases). V lost 6 bases and J 0 bases, leaving 14 bases between the germline ends. CDR3 length: 15 residues. The germline CDR1 and CDR2 sequences are SGHDN and FVKESK. Here the CDR3 reads CASSPTGPMNTEAFF. CDR3 sequence (DNA): TGTGCCAGCAGTCCCACGGGACCGATGAACACTGAAGCTTTCTTT.